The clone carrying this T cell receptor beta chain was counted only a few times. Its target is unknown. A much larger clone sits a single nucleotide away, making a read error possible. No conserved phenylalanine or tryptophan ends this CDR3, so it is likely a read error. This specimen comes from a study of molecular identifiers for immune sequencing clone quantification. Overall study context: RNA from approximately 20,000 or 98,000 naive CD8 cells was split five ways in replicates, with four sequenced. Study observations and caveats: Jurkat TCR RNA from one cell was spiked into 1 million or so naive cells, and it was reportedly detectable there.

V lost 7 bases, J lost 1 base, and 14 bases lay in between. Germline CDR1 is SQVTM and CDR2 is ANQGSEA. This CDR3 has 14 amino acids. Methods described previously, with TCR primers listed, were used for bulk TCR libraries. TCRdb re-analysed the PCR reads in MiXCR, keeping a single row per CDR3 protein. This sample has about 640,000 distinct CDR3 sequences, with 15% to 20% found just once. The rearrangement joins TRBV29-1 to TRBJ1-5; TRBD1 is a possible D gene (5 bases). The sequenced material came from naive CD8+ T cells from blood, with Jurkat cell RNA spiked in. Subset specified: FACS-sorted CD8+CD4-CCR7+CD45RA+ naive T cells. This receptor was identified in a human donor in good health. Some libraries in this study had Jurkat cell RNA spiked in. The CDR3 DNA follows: TGCAGCGGTCAGGGCGTTTGGAGCAATCAGCCCCAGCATTCT. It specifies CSGQGVWSNQPQHS.